This TCR beta chain came from a study of T cell responses to AZD1222 COVID-19 vaccine. The wider study: Combined were second doses at about 4 or about 12 weeks.

General study points: Following two doses of AZD1222, Spike-specific TCR breadth and depth rose.

The V and J ends lost 4 bases and 1 base respectively, with 6 bases between them. Germline loops: CDR1 SGHNT, CDR2 YYREEE (reference sequence). CDR3 size: 14 residues. As for this clone: Antigen unknown.

Profiled with immunoSEQ multiplex PCR; TCRdb holds only in-frame clones, not every one. There are some 150,000 clones in the sample; around 90% occur only once, and under 4.5% lies in the top ten. The material sequenced was peripheral blood, taken on day 0 of AZD1222 vaccination. This receptor was obtained from an adult in good health. J is TRBJ2-6 and V is TRBV5-4; D call uncertain. In nucleotides, the CDR3 is TGTGCCAGCAGCGCGGAATCTGGGGCCAACGTCCTGACTTTC. It translates to CASSAESGANVLTF.